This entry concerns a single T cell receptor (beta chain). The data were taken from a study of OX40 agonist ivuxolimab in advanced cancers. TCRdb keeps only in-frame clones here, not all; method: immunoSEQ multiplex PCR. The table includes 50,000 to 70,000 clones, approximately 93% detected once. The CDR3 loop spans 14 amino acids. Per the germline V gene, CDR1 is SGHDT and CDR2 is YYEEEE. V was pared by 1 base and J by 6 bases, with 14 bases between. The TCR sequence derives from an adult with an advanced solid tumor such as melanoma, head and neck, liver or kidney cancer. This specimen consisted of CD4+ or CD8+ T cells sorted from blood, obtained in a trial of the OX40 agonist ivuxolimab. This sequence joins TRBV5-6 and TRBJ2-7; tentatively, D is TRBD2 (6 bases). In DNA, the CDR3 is TGTGCCAGCAGCTTGAGAGGAAATAGCGGCGAGCAGTACTTC. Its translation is CASSLRGNSGEQYF.